This entry describes one TCR beta chain. There is no known antigen for this receptor. Within one base of it there is no much larger clone, and no base qualities were kept. This sample was taken from a study of cytomegalovirus exposure and HLA in healthy donors listed by TCRdb under 2017. At the level of the whole study: In an earlier analysis of 587 of the donors, around 300 Gb of sequence data and 100 million or so unique TCR beta sequences from roughly 190 million T cells were reported. All discovery cohort repertoires had been generated on a single sequencing platform. Across about 370 genotyped donors of the cohort, an average of roughly 250,000 unique TCR beta nucleotide sequences per donor were sequenced, and roughly a sixth of those sequences were non-productive. Genome-wide SNP genotypes for about 65% of the 666 donors were used in a later genetic analysis, which treated that subset as a discovery cohort. Along with the roughly 670-subject first cohort, a separate validation cohort of around 120 different subjects was used. The aim of the study was to test whether cataloging public T cell receptors could identify signatures of past pathogen exposure. Donor age, sex, ethnicity and CMV serostatus were compiled together with the repertoire data. Rather than using new phenotypic data, the later analysis identified candidate immune exposures from TCR beta sequences and from how often those sequences occurred across donors. A later analysis re-analyzed previously published TCR beta repertoires from 666 donors and added high-resolution HLA genotyping to study TCR occurrence patterns. To decide whether each TCR beta V gene segment behaved as functional or pseudogenic, an earlier analysis of some 600 of the donors relied on high-throughput TCR beta sequencing. An early release covering roughly 580 HLA-typed donors comprised about 300 gigabases of sequencing data and roughly 85 million unique TCR sequences. To predict cytomegalovirus infection status, the study combined high-throughput TCR immunosequencing, statistical association of individual TCRs with disease status, and machine learning. HLA typing included class I and class II loci at four-digit resolution. The genetic ancestry cluster associated with self-reported Caucasian donors included over 65% of the approximately 400 genotyped donors. Typing coverage differed by locus: A, B, C, DRB1 and DQB1 were typed in roughly 620-630 donors, DQA1 in roughly 500, DPA1 in approximately 600, and DPB1 in 472. Because of strong linkage in the cohort, roughly five DR-DQ haplotypes were treated as single units for association and clustering. The study used immunosequencing to profile the T cell repertoires of 600 to 850 subjects and linked those repertoires to cytomegalovirus serostatus. The paper as a whole reports these results and caveats: A total of 150 or so TCR beta chains were listed by the study as associated with cytomegalovirus. Presence/absence analyses assumed roughly uniform sequencing depth across donors, an assumption that may not hold. In a later analysis, most CMV-associated TCR beta chains were found to appear HLA-restricted, with HLA associations seemingly driven largely by CMV exposure. Some IMGT-functional V segments, including TRBV6-2 and TRBV6-3, could not be distinguished by the 87-base-pair reads and were therefore excluded. A later analysis found that TCR association rates varied across HLA loci, with DRB1 alleles showing the most associated TCRs and HLA-C alleles the fewest. Correlated functional status among segregating V segments might reflect linkage disequilibrium, but an unknown experimental factor could not be ruled out. It was suggested by the authors that the approach could potentially be generalized to other disease states and immunological phenotypes. In both the original and validation cohorts, the classifier was reported to diagnose cytomegalovirus status with high specificity and sensitivity. The only immune exposure information available for the cohort was CMV serostatus. Compared with the approximately 700-donor mean, donors in an Asian-associated ancestry cluster had fewer N-insertions in productive TCRs, according to a later genetic analysis. In an earlier analysis of a few hundred of the donors, most TCR beta V segments were observed in productive rearrangements about 87% or about 30% of the time, broadly matching IMGT annotations. Specific HLA alleles were associated with more than 15,000 TCR beta sequences at a false discovery rate of 0.05 in a later analysis. Across donors, most TCR sequences were observed very rarely, whereas some public TCRs were present in many individuals. V-gene and J-gene trimming of TCR beta chains was associated with a missense DCLRE1C variant in a later genetic analysis, and the association was replicated in an independent cohort. In this cohort, only TCR beta chains were sequenced, and detectable features were limited by the absence of alpha or paired-chain data. A cluster of highly shared sequence variants was judged likely to be a technical artifact of the sequencing pipeline. Because counts were too low, roughly 16 rarely observed V segments, including chromosome 9 orphons, were left out of the earlier analysis of 587 of the donors. A further reported finding was that TCR beta sequences accurately predicted the HLA-A and HLA-B alleles for most subjects in the first cohort. Strong co-occurrence of HLA alleles, especially DR and DQ, made assigning TCR associations to individual alleles difficult. HLA typing was unavailable for some donors at each locus, so association tests used only the typed subset. A later analysis found that HLA-associated TCR beta chains were more clonally expanded and had lower generation probabilities than equally common non-associated chains. A few of the identified cytomegalovirus-associated TCR beta chains were confirmed in vitro to be specific for cytomegalovirus antigens. In a later analysis, several top co-occurrence clusters were reported to appear linked to parvovirus B19, influenza, CMV and Epstein-Barr virus.

Germline trimming amounts to 3 bases on V and 3 bases on J, with 6 as the count of junction bases outside the gene matches. As encoded in the germline V gene, CDR1 is SGHTS while CDR2 is YDEGEE. The CDR3, cysteine through phenylalanine, is 14 amino acids long. Only the CDR3 portion is preserved as DNA: 42 bases, with reading frame beginning at the first base. In total, approximately 700 healthy bone marrow donors made up the cohort. At the time of sampling, every cohort member was nominally healthy, though immune exposures that went unrecorded were likely present. The donor was CMV seronegative and belonged to the group of under 400 seronegative cohort members. Each donor provided a peripheral blood sample, and peripheral blood mononuclear cells were used for TCR beta sequencing. The Qiagen DNeasy Blood Extraction Kit was used to extract genomic DNA from the blood cell samples. The library came from the immunoSEQ multiplex PCR assay. The multiplex PCR relied on a mix of 60 forward primers for TCR Vbeta segments and 13 reverse primers for TCR Jbeta segments. The CDR3 region of rearranged TCR beta genes was amplified from genomic DNA with a multiplex PCR assay. The Illumina HiSeq System was used to sequence the amplified TCR beta libraries as 87-base-pair reads. The original methods were these. A later analysis counted some 80 million unique TCR beta chains across the 500 to 850 repertoires, and 10 million to 12 million of these chains were shared by at least two donors. To remove PCR and sequencing errors, raw reads were error-corrected and collapsed into unique sequences using a nearest-neighbor algorithm that merged closely related sequences. Alignment of CDR3 sequences to IMGT reference sequences was used to assign V, D and J gene segments. For a sequence to be retained, a match of at least six nucleotides was required to both a V gene segment and a J gene segment. Rearrangements were called productive when the CDR3 lacked stop codons and stayed in frame with V and J; all others were non-productive. Following IMGT convention, CDR3 was defined as the stretch from the second conserved V-encoded cysteine to the conserved J-encoded phenylalanine. The earlier analysis of about 640 of the donors excluded any sequence lacking an unambiguous match to a single V gene segment. In an earlier analysis of approximately 590 of the donors, a V segment was called functional when productive rearrangements were above 56.7%, and segregating when the standard deviation between donors exceeded 5%. A statistical classification framework was built to diagnose cytomegalovirus status from the catalog of TCR beta chain sequences. In a later analysis, V and J genes were assigned by comparing TCR nucleotide sequences against IMGT/GENE-DB human TR gene sequences. Using the TCRdist pipeline, a later analysis assigned CDR3 sequences along with most-parsimonious VDJ recombination scenarios. In a later analysis, each TCR beta chain was defined by its CDR3 amino acid sequence together with its V-gene family, and reads lacking a unique V-gene family were excluded. In a later analysis, approximately 590 highly shared, low-generation-probability nucleotide sequences were removed to address suspected cross-contamination and a sequencing artifact. In a later analysis, a clonal expansion index was calculated for each public chain from normalized within-repertoire ranks of inferred template counts. In a later analysis, generation probabilities were computed with a VDJ recombination model fitted to out-of-frame rearrangements, and the resulting probabilities were checked against IGoR. In a later analysis, hypergeometric tests were used to score TCR-TCR, TCR-HLA and TCR-CMV co-occurrence, with a repertoire-size bias correction applied to TCR pairs. False discovery rates were estimated in a later analysis by permuting HLA or CMV assignments 20 times. In a later analysis, co-occurring TCRs were grouped using DBSCAN, and TCRdist sequence similarity was added for clustering within HLA-allele-positive subsets. Repertoires with fewer than 30,000 or more than 120,000 public chains were left out of co-occurrence clustering, as were five repertoires with anomalous nucleotide sharing. In its TCRdb copy, this immuneACCESS table keeps in-frame sequences only and misses some clones. Where compared with another copy, unresolved V genes explain less than half of these, and the others have no known cause. Clone size and the V and J calls come from that table; the DNA yielded D and trimming. The table for this sample lists roughly 150,000 clones; approximately 80% of them were counted only once. Together, the top ten hold approximately 15% of the sample.

The sample comprised PBMCs. The rearrangement joined TRBV5-8 to TRBJ2-7; the central 7 bases match TRBD1. The receptor was derived from a woman in her thirties or forties in good health and CMV-seronegative. The CDR3 protein sequence reads: CASSYDRDLYEQYF. The DNA sequence follows: TGTGCCAGCAGCTACGACAGGGATCTCTACGAGCAGTACTTC.